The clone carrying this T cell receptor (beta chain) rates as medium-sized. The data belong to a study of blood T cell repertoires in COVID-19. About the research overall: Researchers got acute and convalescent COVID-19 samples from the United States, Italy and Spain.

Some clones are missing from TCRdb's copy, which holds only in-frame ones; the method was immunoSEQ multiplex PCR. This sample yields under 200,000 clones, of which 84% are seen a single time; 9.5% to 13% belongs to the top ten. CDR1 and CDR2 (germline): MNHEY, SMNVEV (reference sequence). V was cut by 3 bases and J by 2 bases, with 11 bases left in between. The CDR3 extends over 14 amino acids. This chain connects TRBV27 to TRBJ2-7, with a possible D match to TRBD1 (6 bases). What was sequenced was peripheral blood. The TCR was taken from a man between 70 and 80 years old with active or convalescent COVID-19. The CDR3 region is CASSLVPGAYEQYF. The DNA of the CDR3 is TGTGCCAGCAGTTTGGTACCAGGGGCCTACGAGCAGTACTTC.